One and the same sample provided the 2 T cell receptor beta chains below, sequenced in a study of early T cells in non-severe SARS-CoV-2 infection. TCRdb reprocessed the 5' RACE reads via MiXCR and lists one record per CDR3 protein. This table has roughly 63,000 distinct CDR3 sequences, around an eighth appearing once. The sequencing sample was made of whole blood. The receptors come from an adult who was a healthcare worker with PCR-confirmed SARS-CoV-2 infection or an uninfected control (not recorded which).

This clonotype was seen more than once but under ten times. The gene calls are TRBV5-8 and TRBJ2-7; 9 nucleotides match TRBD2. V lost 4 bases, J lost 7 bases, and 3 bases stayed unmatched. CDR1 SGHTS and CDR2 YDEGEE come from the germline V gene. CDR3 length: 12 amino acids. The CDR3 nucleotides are TGTGCCAGCAGCAGGACTAGCGTTGAGCAGTACTTC. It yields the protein CASSRTSVEQYF. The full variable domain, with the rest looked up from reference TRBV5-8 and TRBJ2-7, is EAGVTQSPTHLIKTRGQQATLRCSPISGHTSVYWYQQALGLGLQFLLWYDEGEERNRGNFPPRFSGRQFPNYSSELNVNALELEDSALYLCASSRTSVEQYFGPGTRLTVT.

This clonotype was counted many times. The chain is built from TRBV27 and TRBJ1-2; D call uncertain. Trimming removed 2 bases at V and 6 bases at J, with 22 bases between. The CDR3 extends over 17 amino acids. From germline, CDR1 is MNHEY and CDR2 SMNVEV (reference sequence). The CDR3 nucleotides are TGTGCCAGCAGTTTAGATCTAACAGCGCTCAGGAGGGATGGCTACACCTTC. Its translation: CASSLDLTALRRDGYTF.